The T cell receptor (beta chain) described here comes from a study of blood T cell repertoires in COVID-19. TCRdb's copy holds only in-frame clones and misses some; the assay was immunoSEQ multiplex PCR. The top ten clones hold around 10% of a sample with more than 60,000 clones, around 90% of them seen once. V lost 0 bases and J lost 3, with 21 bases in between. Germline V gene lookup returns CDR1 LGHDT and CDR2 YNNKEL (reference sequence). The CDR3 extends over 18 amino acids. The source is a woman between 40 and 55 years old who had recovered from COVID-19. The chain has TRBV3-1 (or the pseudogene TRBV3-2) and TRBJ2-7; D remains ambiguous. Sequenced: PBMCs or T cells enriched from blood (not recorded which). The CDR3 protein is CASSQDRLPGKINYEQYF. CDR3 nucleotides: TGTGCCAGCAGCCAAGATCGGCTACCGGGTAAAATAAACTACGAGCAGTACTTC.